This is a list of T cell receptor beta chains from one sample in a study of monozygotic twins with inflammatory bowel disease. TCRdb reprocessed the 5' RACE reads and stores each CDR3 protein as one record, lacking DNA. This sample contains over 350,000 distinct CDR3 sequences. The sample was blood. Source of these receptors: a human donor with ulcerative colitis or Crohn's disease, or a healthy co-twin of an affected twin (not recorded which). Each CDR3 is given with its conserved first and last residue.

V: TRBV19; length: 16; J: TRBJ2-5; CDR3: CASSHEDRGQQETQYF
V: TRBV27; length: 14; J: TRBJ2-1; CDR3: CASSLRLAVNEQFF
V: TRBV4-2; length: 13; J: TRBJ2-1; CDR3: CASSQGTGLEQFF
V: TRBV4-1; length: 21; J: TRBJ2-4; CDR3: CASSQDQRAWESNLAKNIQYF
V: TRBV4-2; length: 14; J: TRBJ1-3; CDR3: CASSQGPGVGAIYF
V: TRBV7-3; length: 15; J: TRBJ1-1; CDR3: CASSFKGGTGYEAFF
V: TRBV20-1; length: 15; J: TRBJ2-3; CDR3: CSARGLRGGTDTQYF
V: TRBV12-3/TRBV12-4; length: 19; J: TRBJ2-1; CDR3: CASYGKGVPFGSTYNEQFF
V: TRBV6-2/TRBV6-3; length: 14; J: TRBJ2-1; CDR3: CASTEAGGADEQFF
V: TRBV5-1; length: 15; J: TRBJ1-6; CDR3: CASRTISSYNSPLHF
V: TRBV20-1; length: 15; J: TRBJ2-7; CDR3: CSAPPPHEPGRGQYF
V: TRBV4-2; length: 14; J: TRBJ2-1; CDR3: CASSPMGGPKEQFF
V: TRBV11-2; length: 16; J: TRBJ2-3; CDR3: CASSLERGPNTDTQYF
V: TRBV21-1; length: 15; J: TRBJ1-5; CDR3: CASSKGGQINQPQHF
V: TRBV6-1; length: 14; J: TRBJ2-1; CDR3: CASRQDSSYNEQFF
V: TRBV20-1; length: 13; J: TRBJ2-1; CDR3: CSGHAAIYNEQFF
V: TRBV7-8; length: 16; J: TRBJ2-7; CDR3: CASSLSGQILSYEQYF
V: TRBV6-6; length: 11; J: TRBJ2-7; CDR3: CASGGSIFRYF
V: TRBV12-3/TRBV12-4; length: 14; J: TRBJ1-6; CDR3: CASSFAGKDSPLHF
V: TRBV7-3; length: 17; J: TRBJ2-2; CDR3: CASSYGGGSGDTGELFF
V: TRBV20-1; length: 15; J: TRBJ2-3; CDR3: CSARVGRMLTDTQYF
V: TRBV18; length: 17; J: TRBJ2-7; CDR3: CASSPLRQGAVVYEQYF
V: TRBV12-3/TRBV12-4; length: 13; J: TRBJ2-7; CDR3: CASSSVPQQLTYF
V: TRBV5-1; length: 13; J: TRBJ1-2; CDR3: CASSLVDGYGYTF
V: TRBV15; length: 15; J: TRBJ2-7; CDR3: CATSSRDRGVLEQYF
V: TRBV7-2; length: 13; J: TRBJ1-4; CDR3: CASSLVADEKLFF
V: TRBV5-1; length: 13; J: TRBJ1-2; CDR3: CASSPLTNYGYTF
V: TRBV4-3; length: 14; J: TRBJ2-7; CDR3: CASSQESLYYEQYF
V: TRBV5-1; length: 14; J: TRBJ2-7; CDR3: CASSLRAALYEQYF
V: TRBV7-9; length: 14; J: TRBJ1-2; CDR3: CASEQASAYFNYTF
V: TRBV20-1; length: 14; J: TRBJ2-7; CDR3: CSAINSGGFYEQYF
V: TRBV7-2; length: 17; J: TRBJ2-3; CDR3: CASSLGLAGGRTDTQYF
V: TRBV21-1; length: 16; J: TRBJ2-4; CDR3: CASSKKDKTAKNIQYF
V: TRBV5-1; length: 16; J: TRBJ2-2; CDR3: CASSLWTGKFTGELFF
V: TRBV7-8; length: 15; J: TRBJ1-3; CDR3: CASSWARVEGNTIYF
V: TRBV3-1; length: 17; J: TRBJ2-6; CDR3: CASSQDTLGAGANVLTF
V: TRBV20-1; length: 14; J: TRBJ1-3; CDR3: CSAREQGPGNTIYF
V: TRBV30; length: 16; J: TRBJ1-5; CDR3: CAWSAQGASSNQPQHF
V: TRBV6-2/TRBV6-3; length: 14; J: TRBJ2-7; CDR3: CASKPTGLPYEQYF
V: TRBV14; length: 12; J: TRBJ2-7; CDR3: CASSQYQGKQYF
V: TRBV20-1; length: 14; J: TRBJ2-1; CDR3: CSATSLSIYNEQFF
V: TRBV7-2; length: 14; J: TRBJ2-7; CDR3: CASSLAGDAYEQYF
V: TRBV18; length: 14; J: TRBJ1-1; CDR3: CASSFQGMNTEAFF
V: TRBV5-6; length: 13; J: TRBJ2-7; CDR3: CASSPGVFYEQYF
V: TRBV20-1; length: 14; J: TRBJ2-5; CDR3: CSARDRLAPGTQYF
V: TRBV5-5; length: 14; J: TRBJ2-3; CDR3: CASSLQGYADTQYF
V: TRBV4-2; length: 16; J: TRBJ2-3; CDR3: CASSHSGQGITDTQYF
V: TRBV4-1; length: 17; J: TRBJ2-2; CDR3: CASSLRADRLSTGELFF
V: TRBV18; length: 15; J: TRBJ2-7; CDR3: CASSPRTGDAYEQYF
V: TRBV27; length: 14; J: TRBJ2-7; CDR3: CASSANRVSYEQYF
V: TRBV25-1; length: 15; J: TRBJ2-7; CDR3: CASSESQGTSYEQYF
V: TRBV6-5; length: 14; J: TRBJ1-4; CDR3: CASSYGGANEKLFF
V: TRBV20-1; length: 14; J: TRBJ1-4; CDR3: CSASSGGVNEKLFF